This record covers a single T cell receptor beta chain. The target antigen is unknown. The data derive from a study of blood T cells in healthy people across ages. Whole-study findings and limits: Compared with aged donors, long-lived donors showed fewer expanded clones, suggesting selection. Across the age range, TCR beta diversity per million T cells fell in a roughly linear way.

No fewer than 7 million PBMCs went into each sample. Sample-barcoded 5' priming and a J-beta primer mix drove a second PCR of roughly 7 to 11 cycles. TCRdb processed the 5' RACE reads anew with MiXCR; each CDR3 protein has one entry. Of 1.4 million to 1.5 million distinct CDR3 sequences detected, roughly 40% appear once; the ten largest clones hold 7.9%. The clonotype was recovered from a woman in her late teens or twenties in good health. Sequenced: blood.

The CDR3 nucleotides are TGTGCCAGCTTCGCCGGCTCAGGGTCTGGGGCCAACGTCCTGACTTTC. Its translation: CASFAGSGSGANVLTF. J is TRBJ2-6 and V is TRBV12-3 or TRBV12-4; a weak D match, TRBD1 (5 bases). The V gene lost 8 bases and the J gene lost 1 base, with 15 bases spanning the gap. This CDR3 comprises 16 residues.